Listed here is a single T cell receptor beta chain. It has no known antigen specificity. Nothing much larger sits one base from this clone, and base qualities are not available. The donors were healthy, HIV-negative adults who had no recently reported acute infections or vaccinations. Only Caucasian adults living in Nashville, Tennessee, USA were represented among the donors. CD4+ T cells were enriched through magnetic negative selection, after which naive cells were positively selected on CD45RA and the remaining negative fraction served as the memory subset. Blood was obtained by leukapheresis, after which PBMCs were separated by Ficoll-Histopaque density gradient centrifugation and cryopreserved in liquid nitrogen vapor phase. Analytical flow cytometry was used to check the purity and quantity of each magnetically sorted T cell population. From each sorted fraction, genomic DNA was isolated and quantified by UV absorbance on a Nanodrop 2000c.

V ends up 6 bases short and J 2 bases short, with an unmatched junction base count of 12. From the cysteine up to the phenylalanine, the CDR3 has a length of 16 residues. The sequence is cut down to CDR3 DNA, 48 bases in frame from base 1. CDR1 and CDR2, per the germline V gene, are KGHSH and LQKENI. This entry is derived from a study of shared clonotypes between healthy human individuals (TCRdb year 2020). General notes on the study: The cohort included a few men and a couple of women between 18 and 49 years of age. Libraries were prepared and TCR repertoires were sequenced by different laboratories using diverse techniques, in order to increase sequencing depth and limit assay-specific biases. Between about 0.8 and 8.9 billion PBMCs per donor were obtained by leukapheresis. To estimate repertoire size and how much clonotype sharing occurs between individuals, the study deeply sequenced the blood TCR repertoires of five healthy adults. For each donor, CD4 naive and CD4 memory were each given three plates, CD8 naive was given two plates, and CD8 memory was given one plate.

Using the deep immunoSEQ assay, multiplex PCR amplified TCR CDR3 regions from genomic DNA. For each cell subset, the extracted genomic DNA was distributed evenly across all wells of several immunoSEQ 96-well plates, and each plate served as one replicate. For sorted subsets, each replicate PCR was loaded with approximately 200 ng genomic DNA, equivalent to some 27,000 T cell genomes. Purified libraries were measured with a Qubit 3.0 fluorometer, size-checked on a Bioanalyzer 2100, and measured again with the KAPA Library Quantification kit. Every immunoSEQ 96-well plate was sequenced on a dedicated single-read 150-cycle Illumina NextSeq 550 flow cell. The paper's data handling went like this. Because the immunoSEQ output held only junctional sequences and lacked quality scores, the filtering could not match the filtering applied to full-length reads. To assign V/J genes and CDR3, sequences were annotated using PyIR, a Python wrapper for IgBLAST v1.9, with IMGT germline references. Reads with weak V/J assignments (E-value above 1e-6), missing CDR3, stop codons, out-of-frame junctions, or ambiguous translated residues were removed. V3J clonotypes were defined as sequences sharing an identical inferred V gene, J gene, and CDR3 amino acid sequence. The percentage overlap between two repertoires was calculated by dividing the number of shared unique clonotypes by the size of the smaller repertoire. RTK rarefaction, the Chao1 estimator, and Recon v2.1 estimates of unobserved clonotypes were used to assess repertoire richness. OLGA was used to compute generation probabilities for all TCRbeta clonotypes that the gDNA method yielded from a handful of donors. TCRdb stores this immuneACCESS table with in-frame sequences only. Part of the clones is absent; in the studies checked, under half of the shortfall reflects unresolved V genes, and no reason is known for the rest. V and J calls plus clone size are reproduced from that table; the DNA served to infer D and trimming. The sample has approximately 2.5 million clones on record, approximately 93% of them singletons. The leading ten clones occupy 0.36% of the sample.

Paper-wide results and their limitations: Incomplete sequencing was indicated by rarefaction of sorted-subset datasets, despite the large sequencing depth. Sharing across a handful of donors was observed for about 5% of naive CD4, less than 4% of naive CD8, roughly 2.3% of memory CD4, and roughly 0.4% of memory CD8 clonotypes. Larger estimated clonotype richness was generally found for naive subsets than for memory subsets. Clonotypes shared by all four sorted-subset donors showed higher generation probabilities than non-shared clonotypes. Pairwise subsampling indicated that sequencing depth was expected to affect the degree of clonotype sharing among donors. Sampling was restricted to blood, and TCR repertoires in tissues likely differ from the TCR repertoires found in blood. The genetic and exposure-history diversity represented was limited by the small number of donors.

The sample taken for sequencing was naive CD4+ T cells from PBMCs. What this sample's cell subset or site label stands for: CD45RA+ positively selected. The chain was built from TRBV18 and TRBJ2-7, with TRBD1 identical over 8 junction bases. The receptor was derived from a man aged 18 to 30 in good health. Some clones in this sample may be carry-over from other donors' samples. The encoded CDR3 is CASSFMWDRSTYEQYF. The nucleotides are TGTGCCAGCTCCTTTATGTGGGACAGGAGCACCTACGAGCAGTACTTC. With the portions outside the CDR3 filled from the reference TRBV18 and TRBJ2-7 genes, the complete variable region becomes NAGVMQNPRHLVRRRGQEARLRCSPMKGHSHVYWYRQLPEEGLKFMVYLQKENIIDESGMPKERFSAEFPKEGPSILRIQQVVRGDSAAYFCASSFMWDRSTYEQYFGPGTRLTVT.